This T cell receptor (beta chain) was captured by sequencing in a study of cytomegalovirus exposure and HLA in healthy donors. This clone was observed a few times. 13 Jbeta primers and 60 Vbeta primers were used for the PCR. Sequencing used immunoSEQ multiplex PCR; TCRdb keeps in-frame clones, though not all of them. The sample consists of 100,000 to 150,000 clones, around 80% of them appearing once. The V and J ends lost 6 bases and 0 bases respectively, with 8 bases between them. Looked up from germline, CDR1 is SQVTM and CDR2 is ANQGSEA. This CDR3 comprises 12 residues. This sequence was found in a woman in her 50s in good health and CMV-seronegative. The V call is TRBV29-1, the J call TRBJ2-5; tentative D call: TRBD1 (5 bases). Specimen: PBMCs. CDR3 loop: CSVRQYQETQYF. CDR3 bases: TGCAGCGTGAGACAGTACCAAGAGACCCAGTACTTC.